A selection of T cell receptor beta chains follows, all from one sample in a study of cytomegalovirus exposure and HLA in healthy donors. Generated by immunoSEQ multiplex PCR, the TCRdb table keeps only in-frame clones and is missing some. Of 150,000 to 200,000 clones listed, roughly 9.5% are singletons. Material: PBMCs. All receptors derive from a woman in her thirties in good health and CMV-seropositive. The CDR3 runs from the conserved cysteine through the conserved F or W. D genes are given only for firm matches. The size field is filled for only some rows; it gives once, few, many or a size class.

J gene	D gene	V gene	clone size	CDR3 protein	CDR3 DNA
TRBJ2-3	NA	TRBV5-4	NA	CASSLALGGYPQYF	TGTGCCAGCAGCTTGGCCCTTGGGGGCTACCCGCAGTATTTT
TRBJ2-3	TRBD1	TRBV5-1	NA	CASSLAPWTGRDTQYF	TGCGCCAGCAGCTTGGCCCCCTGGACAGGGCGGGATACGCAGTATTTT
TRBJ2-1	TRBD1	TRBV5-1	NA	CASSPGPGGGEQFF	TGCGCCAGCAGCCCCGGCCCAGGGGGCGGGGAGCAGTTCTTC
TRBJ2-1	NA	TRBV2	few	CASSEWSEQFF	TGTGCCAGCAGTGAATGGAGTGAGCAGTTCTTC
TRBJ2-7	NA	TRBV6-1	NA	CASSDPPYREGRPYF	TGTGCCAGCAGTGACCCCCCTTACAGGGAAGGCCGGCCGTACTTC
TRBJ1-1	TRBD1	TRBV18	NA	CASSYRGAAFF	TGTGCCAGCAGCTACAGGGGCGCAGCTTTCTTT
TRBJ2-7	TRBD2	TRBV9	few	CASSPRASGTIIYEQYF	TGTGCCAGCAGCCCCCGCGCTAGCGGGACCATTATCTACGAGCAGTACTTC
TRBJ2-2	TRBD1	TRBV6-1	few	CASLDRVRYTGELFF	TGTGCCAGCTTGGACAGGGTCAGGTACACCGGGGAGCTGTTTTTT
TRBJ1-1	NA	TRBV2	few	CASSPNRVMAFF	TGTGCCAGCAGTCCAAACAGGGTAATGGCTTTCTTT
TRBJ2-4	TRBD2	TRBV6-1	few	CASSAGTSGIWYIQYF	TGTGCCAGCAGTGCCGGGACTAGCGGGATATGGTACATTCAGTACTTC
TRBJ1-5	TRBD1	TRBV4-1	NA	CASRQLTGGSNQPQNF	TGCGCCAGCAGACAACTAACAGGGGGTAGCAATCAGCCCCAGAATTTT
TRBJ2-1	NA	TRBV4-1	few	CASRYSRVDGNEQFF	TGCGCCAGCAGGTATTCCCGGGTCGACGGGAATGAGCAGTTCTTC
TRBJ2-3	TRBD2	TRBV11-2	NA	CASSSGLAGPDTQYF	TGTGCCAGCAGCTCTGGACTAGCGGGACCAGATACGCAGTATTTT
TRBJ2-3	TRBD1	TRBV5-1	NA	CASSLGGHTDTQYF	TGCGCCAGCAGCTTAGGGGGCCACACAGATACGCAGTATTTT
TRBJ1-2	NA	TRBV5-5	NA	CASSPTAGGSYGYTF	TGTGCCAGCAGCCCCACCGCCGGAGGGTCCTATGGCTACACCTTC
TRBJ1-1	NA	TRBV5-4	NA	CASSLLSGFTEAFF	TGTGCCAGCAGCTTGCTATCCGGGTTCACTGAAGCTTTCTTT
TRBJ1-2	TRBD1	TRBV12-5	NA	CASGLVDRVIDGYTF	TGTGCTAGTGGTTTGGTTGACAGGGTGATAGATGGCTACACCTTC
TRBJ1-4	TRBD1	TRBV15	few	CATSRGQHIGANEKLFF	TGTGCCACCAGCAGGGGACAGCATATTGGGGCTAATGAAAAACTGTTTTTT
TRBJ1-1	TRBD1	TRBV5-4	NA	CASSATGIRSTEAFF	TGTGCCAGCAGCGCGACAGGGATAAGGAGCACTGAAGCTTTCTTT
TRBJ2-7	TRBD2	TRBV14	NA	CASSRTSGPVREQYF	TGTGCCAGCAGCCGGACTAGCGGCCCCGTTAGGGAGCAGTACTTC
TRBJ2-7	TRBD1	TRBV5-1	NA	CASSLGGTGTYEQYF	TGCGCCAGCAGCTTGGGGGGGACAGGGACCTACGAGCAGTACTTC
TRBJ2-5	NA	TRBV27	NA	CASSLRGETQYF	TGTGCCAGCAGTTTAAGGGGGGAGACCCAGTACTTC
TRBJ1-2	NA	TRBV7-9	NA	CASSLAGVDYGYTF	TGTGCCAGCAGCTTGGCGGGAGTCGACTATGGCTACACCTTC
TRBJ1-5	TRBD1	TRBV2	NA	CASRDRKIGSNQPQHF	TGTGCCAGCCGGGACAGGAAAATCGGAAGCAATCAGCCCCAGCATTTT
TRBJ2-1	TRBD2	TRBV5-1	few	CASSLITSGSRGNEQFF	TGCGCCAGCAGCTTGATAACTAGCGGGAGTAGGGGCAATGAGCAGTTCTTC
TRBJ1-3	NA	TRBV27	NA	CASSLGLYTIYF	TGTGCCAGCAGTTTAGGCCTGTACACCATATATTTT
TRBJ2-7	NA	TRBV5-6	NA	CASSLLTDPSYEQYF	TGTGCCAGCAGCTTGTTGACAGATCCGTCCTACGAGCAGTACTTC
TRBJ2-7	TRBD2	TRBV9	NA	CASSEGGVIYEQYF	TGTGCCAGCAGCGAGGGAGGGGTTATATACGAGCAGTACTTC
TRBJ1-2	TRBD1	TRBV13	NA	CASSPGTGTYGYTF	TGTGCCAGCAGCCCGGGGACAGGGACCTATGGCTACACCTTC
TRBJ2-2	NA	TRBV25-1	NA	CASSEYRAGELFF	TGTGCCAGCAGTGAATATCGAGCCGGGGAGCTGTTTTTT
TRBJ1-1	NA	TRBV19	NA	CASSIDLQGPGAFF	TGTGCCAGTAGTATAGACCTCCAGGGGCCGGGAGCTTTCTTT
TRBJ2-2	TRBD2	TRBV5-3	NA	CARSFGGSGATGELFF	TGTGCCAGAAGCTTTGGCGGGAGTGGGGCCACCGGGGAGCTGTTTTTT
TRBJ1-5	NA	TRBV2	few	CASSEDGGYQPQHF	TGTGCCAGCAGTGAAGACGGGGGATATCAGCCCCAGCATTTT
TRBJ1-5	TRBD1	TRBV27	NA	CASSLTAMPSWTGHSNQPQHF	TGTGCCAGCAGTTTAACCGCAATGCCCTCCTGGACAGGGCATAGCAATCAGCCCCAGCATTTT
TRBJ2-2	TRBD1	TRBV7-9	NA	CASSPRWTGKAGELFF	TGTGCCAGCAGCCCGCGCTGGACAGGGAAGGCCGGGGAGCTGTTTTTT
TRBJ2-4	NA	TRBV4-1	NA	CASSQVGFNIQYF	TGCGCCAGCAGCCAAGTTGGCTTCAACATTCAGTACTTC
TRBJ1-1	TRBD1	TRBV10-2	NA	CASSGDSYTEAFF	TGCGCCAGCAGTGGGGACAGTTACACTGAAGCTTTCTTT
TRBJ1-1	NA	TRBV9	NA	CASSVGGGTMNTEAFF	TGTGCCAGCAGCGTAGGAGGAGGGACCATGAACACTGAAGCTTTCTTT
TRBJ1-6	NA	TRBV4-1	few	CASSQDLGTGLASPLHF	TGCGCCAGCAGCCAAGATTTGGGTACAGGGTTGGCTTCACCCCTCCACTTT